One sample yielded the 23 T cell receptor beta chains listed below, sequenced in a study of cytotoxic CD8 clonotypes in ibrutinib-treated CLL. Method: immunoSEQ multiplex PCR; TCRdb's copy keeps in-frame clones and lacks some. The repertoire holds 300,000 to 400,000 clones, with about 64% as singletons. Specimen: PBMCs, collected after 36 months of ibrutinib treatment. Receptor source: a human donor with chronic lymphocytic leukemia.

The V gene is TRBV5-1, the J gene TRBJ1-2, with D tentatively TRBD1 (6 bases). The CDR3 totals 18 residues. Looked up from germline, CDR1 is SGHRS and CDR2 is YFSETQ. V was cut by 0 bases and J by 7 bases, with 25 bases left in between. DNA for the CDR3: TGCGCCAGCAGCTTGGACGGCTCAACAGGGTCGGGAAGGTCTGGCTACACCTTC. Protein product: CASSLDGSTGSGRSGYTF. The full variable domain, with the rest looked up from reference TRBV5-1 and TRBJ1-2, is KAGVTQTPRYLIKTRGQQVTLSCSPISGHRSVSWYQQTPGQGLQFLFEYFSETQRNKGNFPGRFSGRQFSNSRSEMNVSTLELGDSALYLCASSLDGSTGSGRSGYTFGSGTRLTVV.

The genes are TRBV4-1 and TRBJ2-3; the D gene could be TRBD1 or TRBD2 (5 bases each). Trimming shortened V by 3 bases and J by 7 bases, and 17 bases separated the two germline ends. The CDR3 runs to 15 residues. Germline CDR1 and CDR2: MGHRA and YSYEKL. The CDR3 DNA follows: TGCGCCAGCAGCCAGCCAGGGACGGGCCTCCATACGCAGTATTTT. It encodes CASSQPGTGLHTQYF.

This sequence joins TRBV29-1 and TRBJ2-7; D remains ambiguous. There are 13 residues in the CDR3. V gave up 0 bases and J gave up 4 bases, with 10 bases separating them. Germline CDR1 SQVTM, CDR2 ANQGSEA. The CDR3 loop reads CSVEDADVYEQYF. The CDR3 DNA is TGCAGCGTTGAAGATGCCGACGTTTACGAGCAGTACTTC.

The CDR3 reads CASSSTSGVGGELFF. The CDR3 DNA is TGTGCCAGCAGCTCCACTAGCGGGGTCGGCGGGGAGCTGTTTTTT. The chain joins TRBV7-6 to TRBJ2-2, with 10 bases lining up with TRBD2. Per the germline V gene, CDR1 is SGHVS and CDR2 is FNYEAQ. This CDR3 has 15 residues. V gave up 4 bases and J gave up 7 bases; unmatched junction bases: 6.

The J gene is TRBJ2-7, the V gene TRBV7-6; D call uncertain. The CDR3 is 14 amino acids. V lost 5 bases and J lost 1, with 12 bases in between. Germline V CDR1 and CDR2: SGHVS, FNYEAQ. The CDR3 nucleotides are TGTGCCAGCAGCCCGGGTCCCTGGTCCTACGAGCAGTACTTC. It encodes CASSPGPWSYEQYF.

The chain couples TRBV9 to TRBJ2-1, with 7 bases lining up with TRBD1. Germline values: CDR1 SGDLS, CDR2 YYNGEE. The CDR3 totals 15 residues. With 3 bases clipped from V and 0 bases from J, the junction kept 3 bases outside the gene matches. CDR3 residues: CASSETGDSYNEQFF. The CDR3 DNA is TGTGCCAGCAGCGAAACAGGGGACTCCTACAATGAGCAGTTCTTC.

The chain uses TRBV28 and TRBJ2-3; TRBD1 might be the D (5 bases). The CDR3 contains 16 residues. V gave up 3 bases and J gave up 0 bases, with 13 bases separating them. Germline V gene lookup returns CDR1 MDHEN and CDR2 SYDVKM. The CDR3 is CASSFQGRASTDTQYF. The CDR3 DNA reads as TGTGCCAGCAGTTTTCAGGGTCGTGCTAGCACAGATACGCAGTATTTT.

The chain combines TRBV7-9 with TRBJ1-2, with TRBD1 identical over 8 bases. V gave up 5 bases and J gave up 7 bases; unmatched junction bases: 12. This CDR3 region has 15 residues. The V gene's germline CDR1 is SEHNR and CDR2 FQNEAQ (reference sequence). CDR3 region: CASSDDRGFFRGYTF. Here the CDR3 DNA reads TGTGCCAGCAGCGACGACAGGGGATTTTTCCGTGGCTACACCTTC.

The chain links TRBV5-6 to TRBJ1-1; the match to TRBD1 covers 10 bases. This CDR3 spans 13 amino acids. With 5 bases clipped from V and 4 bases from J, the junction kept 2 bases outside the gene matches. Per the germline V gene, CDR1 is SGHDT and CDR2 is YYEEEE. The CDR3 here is CASRRDRGTEAFF. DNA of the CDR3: TGTGCCAGCAGAAGGGACAGGGGCACTGAAGCTTTCTTT.

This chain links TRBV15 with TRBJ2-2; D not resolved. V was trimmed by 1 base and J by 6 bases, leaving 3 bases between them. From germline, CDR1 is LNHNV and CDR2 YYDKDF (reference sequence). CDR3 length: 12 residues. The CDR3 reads CATSRVAGELFF. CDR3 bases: TGTGCCACCAGCAGAGTTGCCGGGGAGCTGTTTTTT.

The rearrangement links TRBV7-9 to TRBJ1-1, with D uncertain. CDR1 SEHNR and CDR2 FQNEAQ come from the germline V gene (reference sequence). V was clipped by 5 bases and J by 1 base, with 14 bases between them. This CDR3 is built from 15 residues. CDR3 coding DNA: TGTGCCAGCAGCCCCCTCCCGAATAGGAACACTGAAGCTTTCTTT. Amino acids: CASSPLPNRNTEAFF.

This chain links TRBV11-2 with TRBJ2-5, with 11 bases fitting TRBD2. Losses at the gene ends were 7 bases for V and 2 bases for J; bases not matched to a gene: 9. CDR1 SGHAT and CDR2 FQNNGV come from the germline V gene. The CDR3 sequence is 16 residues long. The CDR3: CASTLSLAGVQETQYF. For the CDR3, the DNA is TGTGCCAGCACCCTATCACTAGCGGGGGTACAAGAGACCCAGTACTTC.

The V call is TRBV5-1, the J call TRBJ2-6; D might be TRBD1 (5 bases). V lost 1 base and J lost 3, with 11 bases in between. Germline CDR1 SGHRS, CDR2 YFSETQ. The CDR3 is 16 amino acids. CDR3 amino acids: CASSLQGPGGANVLTF. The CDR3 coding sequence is TGCGCCAGCAGCTTGCAGGGTCCAGGTGGGGCCAACGTCCTGACTTTC.

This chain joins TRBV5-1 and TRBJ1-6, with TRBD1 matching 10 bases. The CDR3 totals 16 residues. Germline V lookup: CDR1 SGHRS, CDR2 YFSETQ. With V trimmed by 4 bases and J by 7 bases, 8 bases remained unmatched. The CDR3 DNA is TGCGCCAGCAGCCCCGGGACAGGGGTACCCAATTCACCCCTCCACTTT. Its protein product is CASSPGTGVPNSPLHF.

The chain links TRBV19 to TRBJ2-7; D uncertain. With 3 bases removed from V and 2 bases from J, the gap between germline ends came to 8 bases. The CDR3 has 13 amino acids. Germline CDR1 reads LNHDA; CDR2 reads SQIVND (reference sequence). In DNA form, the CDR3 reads TGTGCCAGTAGTATCGAGCTAGCCTACGAGCAGTACTTC. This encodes CASSIELAYEQYF.

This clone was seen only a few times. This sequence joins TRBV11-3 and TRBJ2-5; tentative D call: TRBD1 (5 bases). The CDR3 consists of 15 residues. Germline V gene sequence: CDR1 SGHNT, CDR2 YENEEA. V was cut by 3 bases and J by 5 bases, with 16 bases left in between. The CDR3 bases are TGTGCCAGCAGCTTTGAAGGGCCAGGGCGGGAGACCCAGTACTTC. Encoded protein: CASSFEGPGRETQYF.

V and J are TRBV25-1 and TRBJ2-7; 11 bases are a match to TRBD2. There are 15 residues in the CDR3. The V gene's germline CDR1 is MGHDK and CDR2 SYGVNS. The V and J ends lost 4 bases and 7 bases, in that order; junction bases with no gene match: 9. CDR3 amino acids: CASSGIAGGPREQYF. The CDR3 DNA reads TGTGCCAGCAGTGGGATAGCGGGAGGGCCCCGGGAGCAGTACTTC.

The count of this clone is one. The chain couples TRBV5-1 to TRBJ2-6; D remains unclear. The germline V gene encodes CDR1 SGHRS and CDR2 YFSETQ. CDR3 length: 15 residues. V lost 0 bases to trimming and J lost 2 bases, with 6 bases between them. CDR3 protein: CASSLVQTGANVLTF. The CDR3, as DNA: TGCGCCAGCAGCTTGGTTCAGACTGGGGCCAACGTCCTGACTTTC.

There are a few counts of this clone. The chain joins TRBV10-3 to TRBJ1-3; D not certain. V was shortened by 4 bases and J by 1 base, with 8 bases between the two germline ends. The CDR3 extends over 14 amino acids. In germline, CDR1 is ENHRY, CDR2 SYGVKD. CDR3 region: CAISVGGSGNTIYF. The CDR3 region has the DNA TGTGCCATCAGTGTAGGAGGGTCTGGAAACACCATATATTTT.

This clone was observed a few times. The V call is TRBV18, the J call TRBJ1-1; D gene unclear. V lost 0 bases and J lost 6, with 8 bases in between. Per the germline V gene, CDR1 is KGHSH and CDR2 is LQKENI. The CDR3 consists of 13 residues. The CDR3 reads CASSPPRRAEAFF. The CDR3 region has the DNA TGTGCCAGCTCACCACCGAGGAGGGCTGAAGCTTTCTTT.

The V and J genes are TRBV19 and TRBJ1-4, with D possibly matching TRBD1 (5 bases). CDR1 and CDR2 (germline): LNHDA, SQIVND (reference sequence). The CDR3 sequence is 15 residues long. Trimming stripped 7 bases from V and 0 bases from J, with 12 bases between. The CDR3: CASNHRTATNEKLFF. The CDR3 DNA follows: TGTGCCAGTAACCACAGGACTGCAACTAATGAAAAACTGTTTTTT.

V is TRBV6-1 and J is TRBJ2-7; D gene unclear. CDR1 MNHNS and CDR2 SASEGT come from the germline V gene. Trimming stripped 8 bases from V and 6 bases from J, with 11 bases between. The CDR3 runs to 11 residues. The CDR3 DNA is TGTGCCAGCGTATGGGCAGCCGAGCAGTACTTC. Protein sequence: CASVWAAEQYF.

CDR3 amino acids: CASSRTLEKLFF. The DNA of the CDR3 is TGTGCCAGCAGTAGGACACTTGAAAAACTGTTTTTT. The J gene is TRBJ1-4, the V gene TRBV2; perhaps TRBD1 as D (5 bases). V lost 5 bases, J lost 7 bases, and 8 bases lay in between. Per the germline V gene, CDR1 is SNHLY and CDR2 is FYNNEI. CDR3 length: 12 amino acids.